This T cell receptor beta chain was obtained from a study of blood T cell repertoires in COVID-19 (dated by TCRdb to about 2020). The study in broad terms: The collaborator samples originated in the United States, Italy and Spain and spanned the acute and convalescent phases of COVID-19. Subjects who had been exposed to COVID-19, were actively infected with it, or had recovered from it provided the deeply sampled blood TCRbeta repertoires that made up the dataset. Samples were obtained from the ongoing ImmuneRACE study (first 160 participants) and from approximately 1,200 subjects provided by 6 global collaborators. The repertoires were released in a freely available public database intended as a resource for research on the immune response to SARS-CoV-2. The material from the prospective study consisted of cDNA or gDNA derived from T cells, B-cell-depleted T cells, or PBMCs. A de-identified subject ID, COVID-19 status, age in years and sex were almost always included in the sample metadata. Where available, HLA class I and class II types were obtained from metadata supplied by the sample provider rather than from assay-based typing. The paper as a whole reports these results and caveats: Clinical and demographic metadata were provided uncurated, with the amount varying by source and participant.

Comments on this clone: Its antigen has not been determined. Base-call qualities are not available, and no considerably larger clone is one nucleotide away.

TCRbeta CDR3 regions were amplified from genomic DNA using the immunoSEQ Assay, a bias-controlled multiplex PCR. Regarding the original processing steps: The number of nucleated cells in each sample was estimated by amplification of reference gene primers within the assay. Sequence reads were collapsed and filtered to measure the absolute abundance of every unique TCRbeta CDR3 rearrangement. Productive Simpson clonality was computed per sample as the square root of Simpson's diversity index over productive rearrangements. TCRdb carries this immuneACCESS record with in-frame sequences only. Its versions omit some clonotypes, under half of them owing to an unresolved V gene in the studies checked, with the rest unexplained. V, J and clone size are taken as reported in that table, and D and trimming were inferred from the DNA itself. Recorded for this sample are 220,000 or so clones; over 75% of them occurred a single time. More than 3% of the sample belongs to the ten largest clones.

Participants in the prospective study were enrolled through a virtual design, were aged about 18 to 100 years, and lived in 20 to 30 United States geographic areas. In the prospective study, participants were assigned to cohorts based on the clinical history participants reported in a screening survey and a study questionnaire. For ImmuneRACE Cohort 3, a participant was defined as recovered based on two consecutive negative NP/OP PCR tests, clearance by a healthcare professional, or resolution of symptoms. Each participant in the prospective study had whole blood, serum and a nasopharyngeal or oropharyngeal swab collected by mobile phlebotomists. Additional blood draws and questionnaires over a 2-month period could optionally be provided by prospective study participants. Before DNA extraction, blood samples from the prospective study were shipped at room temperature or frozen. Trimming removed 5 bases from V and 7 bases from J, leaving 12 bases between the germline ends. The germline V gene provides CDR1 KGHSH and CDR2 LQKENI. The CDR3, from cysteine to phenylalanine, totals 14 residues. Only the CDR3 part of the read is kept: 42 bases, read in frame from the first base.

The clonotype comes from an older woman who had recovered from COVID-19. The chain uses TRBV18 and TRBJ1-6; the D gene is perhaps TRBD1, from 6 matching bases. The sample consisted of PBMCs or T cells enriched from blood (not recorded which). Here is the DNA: TGTGCCAGCTCAACTACAGGGATAAATTCACCCCTCCACTTT. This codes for CASSTTGINSPLHF. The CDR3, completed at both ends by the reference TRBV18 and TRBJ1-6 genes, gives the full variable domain NAGVMQNPRHLVRRRGQEARLRCSPMKGHSHVYWYRQLPEEGLKFMVYLQKENIIDESGMPKERFSAEFPKEGPSILRIQQVVRGDSAAYFCASSTTGINSPLHFGNGTRLTVT.